The 13 T cell receptor beta chains given below trace back to one sample, sequenced in a study of early T cells in non-severe SARS-CoV-2 infection. TCRdb reprocessed the 5' RACE reads via MiXCR and lists one record per CDR3 protein. This sample yields under 50,000 distinct CDR3 sequences, of which less than 4.5% are seen a single time; about 6% belongs to the top ten. Source material: whole blood. These receptors were collected from an adult who was a healthcare worker with PCR-confirmed SARS-CoV-2 infection or an uninfected control (not recorded which).

V usage is TRBV7-2 and J usage is TRBJ1-5, with a tentative D call TRBD1 (5 bases). Trimming shortened V by 5 bases and J by 6 bases, and 14 bases separated the two germline ends. The germline V gene encodes CDR1 SGHTA and CDR2 FQGNSA. The CDR3 extends over 14 amino acids. The CDR3 protein is CASSAHGDFQPQHF. The CDR3 DNA reads TGTGCCAGCAGCGCCCATGGGGACTTTCAGCCCCAGCATTTT.

This clonotype was counted at least ten times. V gene TRBV27 combines with J gene TRBJ2-3; D gene unclear. CDR1 MNHEY and CDR2 SMNVEV come from the germline V gene (reference sequence). This CDR3 is 14 amino acids long. The V and J ends lost 0 bases and 4 bases respectively, with 8 bases between them. The CDR3 here is CASSLSHLSDTQYF. The CDR3 DNA is TGTGCCAGCAGTTTATCCCACCTCTCAGATACGCAGTATTTT.

The table lists this clonotype with many counts. This chain joins TRBV4-3 and TRBJ2-1, with D tentatively TRBD1 (6 bases). This CDR3 contains 14 residues. CDR1 and CDR2 (germline): LGHNA, YSLEER. Deletions cut 6 bases from V and 10 bases from J, with 19 bases between. The CDR3 spells CASRGEGDRGEQFF. CDR3 nucleotides: TGCGCCAGCAGGGGAGAAGGGGATAGGGGGGAGCAGTTCTTC.

This clonotype was seen at least ten times. The chain couples TRBV12-5 to TRBJ1-6; D gene ambiguous. V was trimmed by 7 bases and J by 9 bases, leaving 28 bases between them. Germline CDR1 and CDR2: LGHNT and FRNRAP. This CDR3 spans 18 amino acids. The CDR3 spells CASDGYVVVVSVSSPLHF. As DNA, the CDR3 is TGTGCTAGTGACGGTTACGTTGTGGTAGTCTCCGTAAGTTCACCCCTCCACTTT.

V is TRBV27 and J is TRBJ2-7; D might be TRBD1 (6 bases). There are 15 residues in the CDR3. V was cut by 6 bases and J by 2 bases, with 17 bases left in between. CDR1 and CDR2 from the germline V gene are MNHEY and SMNVEV (reference sequence). Here the CDR3 reads CASSEFRTETYEQYF. CDR3 nucleotide sequence: TGTGCCAGCAGCGAGTTTCGGACAGAGACCTACGAGCAGTACTTC.

There are many counts of this clonotype. V and J are TRBV7-3 and TRBJ1-4; no clear D. The CDR3 loop spans 13 amino acids. Trimming left V 2 bases short and J 8 bases short, with 9 bases between. Germline V gives CDR1 SGHTA, CDR2 FQGTGA. This CDR3 is CASSLVHGEKLFF. CDR3 sequence (DNA): TGTGCCAGCAGCTTAGTCCACGGAGAAAAACTGTTTTTT. Full variable domain (rest looked up from reference TRBV7-3 and TRBJ1-4): GAGVSQTPSNKVTEKGKYVELRCDPISGHTALYWYRQSLGQGPEFLIYFQGTGAADDSGLPNDRFFAVRPEGSVSTLKIQRTERGDSAVYLCASSLVHGEKLFFGSGTQLSVL.

This clonotype was counted ten times or more. The rearrangement uses TRBV6-5 and TRBJ2-7; TRBD1 might be the D (5 bases). This CDR3 is built from 14 residues. Trimming stripped 6 bases from V and 12 bases from J, with 24 bases between. Germline CDR1 reads MNHEY; CDR2 reads SVGAGI. Here the CDR3 DNA reads TGTGCCAGCAGCACACGAAGGGGAAAGGATGCACGGTACTTC. Translation gives CASSTRRGKDARYF.

This clonotype has a count of ten or more. V usage is TRBV5-8 and J usage is TRBJ2-7; D gene uncertain. The CDR3 sequence is 14 residues long. V was trimmed by 4 bases and J by 8 bases, leaving 19 bases between them. The germline V gene has CDR1 SGHTS and CDR2 YDEGEE. CDR3 protein: CASSRGRPPTQQYF. CDR3 in DNA: TGTGCCAGCAGCCGCGGACGGCCGCCTACGCAGCAGTACTTC.

Only a few counts were recorded for this clonotype. The chain has TRBV19 and TRBJ2-3; D is perhaps TRBD2 (5 bases). Germline lookup yields CDR1 LNHDA and CDR2 SQIVND (reference sequence). The CDR3 is 17 residues long. Trimming removed 3 bases at V and 0 bases at J, with 16 bases between. CDR3 amino acids: CASSMPGAVTSTDTQYF. For the CDR3, the DNA is TGTGCCAGTAGTATGCCAGGAGCGGTGACTAGCACAGATACGCAGTATTTT.

This clonotype came up a few times. This chain links TRBV4-2 with TRBJ1-1; maybe TRBD1 (5 bases). CDR3 length: 15 residues. CDR1 is LGHNA, CDR2 YNFKEQ, per germline. V was trimmed by 0 bases and J by 2 bases, leaving 10 bases between them. CDR3 loop: CASSQDLGVNTEAFF. CDR3 in DNA: TGTGCCAGCAGCCAAGATTTGGGGGTCAACACTGAAGCTTTCTTT.

This clonotype was observed many times. This chain uses TRBV7-3 with TRBJ2-1, with TRBD2 matching 11 bases. The germline V gene has CDR1 SGHTA and CDR2 FQGTGA. V gave up 5 bases and J gave up 12 bases; unmatched junction bases: 3. The CDR3 runs 12 residues. CDR3 protein: CASSPTSGTQFF. CDR3 nucleotide sequence: TGTGCCAGCAGCCCGACTAGCGGGACGCAGTTCTTC.

Only a few counts were recorded for this clonotype. The V gene is TRBV5-5, the J gene TRBJ2-5; D is uncertain. The CDR3 has 13 amino acids. V was shortened by 2 bases and J by 4 bases, with 9 bases between the two germline ends. Looked up from germline, CDR1 is SGHKS and CDR2 is YYEKEE (reference sequence). CDR3 in amino acids: CASSFRLGETQYF. In nucleotides, the CDR3 is TGTGCCAGCAGCTTTCGACTCGGAGAGACCCAGTACTTC.

This clonotype was seen at least ten times. The chain recombines TRBV2 with TRBJ1-1, with TRBD1 identical over 7 bases. The trim removed 9 bases at V and 1 base at J, leaving 5 bases unmatched. Germline CDR1 reads SNHLY; CDR2 reads FYNNEI. The CDR3 has 13 amino acids. In nucleotides, the CDR3 is TGTGCCAGTACCCGGGACAGGAACACTGAAGCTTTCTTT. It specifies CASTRDRNTEAFF.